The rows below give T cell receptor beta chains drawn from one sample of a study of T cell repertoires in ileal Crohn's disease. This table comes from immunoSEQ multiplex PCR, and its TCRdb copy is limited to in-frame clones, with some not included. This sample has roughly 3,500 clones, with about two thirds found just once. The sequenced sample was ileal tissue. Source of these receptors: an adult with Crohn's disease. CDR3s include the opening cysteine and the closing phenylalanine or tryptophan. Each record gives: J gene, V gene, CDR3 protein.

>TRBJ2-1|TRBV2
CASVGGGWKNEQFF
>TRBJ2-3|TRBV7-6
CASSTSGRTDTQYF
>TRBJ2-1|TRBV6-6
CASSYPGQGNNEQFF
>TRBJ1-2|TRBV5-1
CASSPGSNYGYTF
>TRBJ2-2|TRBV6-1
CASSELAGDTGELFF
>TRBJ2-1|TRBV19
CASSIGGLAVEQFF
>TRBJ2-1|TRBV9
CASSGTSGINEQFF
>TRBJ1-2|TRBV28
CASSLCQSRDRGQDGYTF
>TRBJ2-3|TRBV7-2
CASSPGLAGGTDTQYF
>TRBJ2-7|TRBV14
CASSQDPSLAGDSSYEQYF
>TRBJ2-1|TRBV7-9
CASSPPLHEQFF
>TRBJ1-3|TRBV18
CASSPQAQIGNTIYF
>TRBJ2-1|TRBV19
CASSTALYRDLKDNEQFF
>TRBJ1-4|TRBV4-1
CAKQEGLGRTNEKLFF
>TRBJ1-1|TRBV19
CASSARTHMNTEAFF
>TRBJ2-3|TRBV7-9
CASSFTEVSGTDTQYF
>TRBJ2-7|TRBV29-1
CSVVGQGHEQYF
>TRBJ2-1|TRBV2
CASSEGGRDNEQFF
>TRBJ1-1|TRBV19
CASSSYTLNTEAFF
>TRBJ1-2|TRBV6-4
CASNETRAASTF
>TRBJ2-1|TRBV7-8
CASSSSGSGNEQFF
>TRBJ2-7|TRBV6-1
CASSTGTGVLYEQYF
>TRBJ2-2|TRBV30
CAWRTGNTGELFF
>TRBJ1-1|TRBV4-1
CASSPLGRGGTEAFF
>TRBJ1-1|TRBV19
CASSIGTGAAFF
>TRBJ2-7|TRBV29-1
CSVDLTGGYEQYF
>TRBJ2-2|TRBV4-3
CASSQEAGPHSRELFF
>TRBJ2-6|TRBV9
CASSVDDTAGANVLTF